These T cell receptor beta chains were read from a single sample in a study of T-cell memory formation after mild COVID-19. In TCRdb, the 5' RACE reads were re-called with MiXCR into one record per CDR3 protein. This sample has 500,000 to 550,000 distinct CDR3 sequences; approximately 20% occur once, and the top ten carry approximately 13%. Sequenced material: PBMCs or a T cell subset sorted from them (not recorded which). The receptors were sampled from an adult woman who had mild COVID-19 (a few samples of this study predate the infection). Cell type and time point are not known. The CDR3 runs from the conserved cysteine through the conserved F or W. A D gene is named only where the DNA matches it firmly. Expanded clones get a size class; other rows say once, few or many, or leave the size out.

few | - | TRBJ2-1 | TRBV5-1 | CASHLEGSYNEQFF | TGCGCCAGCCACTTGGAGGGCTCCTACAATGAGCAGTTCTTC
- | - | TRBJ2-1 | TRBV7-3 | CASSSDGTPYNEQFF | TGTGCCAGCAGCTCCGACGGGACACCCTACAATGAGCAGTTCTTC
- | - | TRBJ2-1 | TRBV12-3/TRBV12-4 | CASSSIGRTSDEQFF | TGTGCCAGCAGTTCTATAGGGAGGACCTCGGATGAGCAGTTCTTC
many | - | TRBJ2-3 | TRBV12-3/TRBV12-4 | CASSPRERFTDTQYF | TGTGCCAGCAGTCCGAGGGAGCGGTTCACAGATACGCAGTATTTT
- | - | TRBJ1-3 | TRBV12-3/TRBV12-4 | CASSPYPVSGNTIYF | TGTGCCAGCAGTCCCTATCCAGTTTCTGGAAACACCATATATTTT
few | - | TRBJ2-7 | TRBV3-1 | CASTYGSSYEQYF | TGTGCCAGCACCTACGGGAGTAGCTACGAGCAGTACTTC
- | - | TRBJ2-7 | TRBV13 | CASSLRGTPLAYEQYF | TGTGCCAGCAGCTTACGGGGGACTCCTCTGGCCTACGAGCAGTACTTC
few | TRBD1 | TRBJ1-1 | TRBV30 | CAWSVDPVIRDRVEAFF | TGTGCCTGGAGTGTAGACCCCGTCATCCGGGACAGGGTTGAAGCTTTCTTT
few | TRBD1 | TRBJ1-2 | TRBV11-3 | CASSPGQLYGYTF | TGTGCCAGCAGCCCGGGACAGCTCTATGGCTACACCTTC
- | TRBD1 | TRBJ2-7 | TRBV5-6 | CASSLGYRGTSYEQYF | TGTGCCAGCAGCTTGGGCTACAGGGGGACCTCCTACGAGCAGTACTTC
- | TRBD2 | TRBJ2-4 | TRBV20-1 | CSAGGRGGPKNIQYF | TGCAGTGCCGGCGGGCGGGGGGGCCCCAAAAACATTCAGTACTTC
- | - | TRBJ1-2 | TRBV4-1 | CASSQDPHTRGNYGYTF | TGCGCCAGCAGCCAAGATCCCCACACTCGGGGGAACTATGGCTACACCTTC
few | - | TRBJ2-1 | TRBV29-1 | CSVEAIRTDEQFF | TGCAGCGTTGAAGCAATCCGAACCGATGAGCAGTTCTTC
few | TRBD1 | TRBJ2-7 | TRBV11-2 | CASSIADYRGDEQYF | TGTGCCAGCAGCATCGCCGATTACAGGGGCGACGAGCAGTACTTC
- | TRBD1 | TRBJ2-1 | TRBV5-1 | CASSPRTGTASYNEQFF | TGCGCCAGCAGCCCCAGGACCGGGACAGCCTCCTACAATGAGCAGTTCTTC
- | TRBD2 | TRBJ2-5 | TRBV6-4 | CASSDSRLLAGEGETQYF | TGTGCCAGCAGTGACTCCCGTTTACTAGCGGGAGAGGGAGAGACCCAGTACTTC
- | TRBD1 | TRBJ2-1 | TRBV7-9 | CASREPGQNNNEQFF | TGTGCCAGCAGAGAACCGGGACAGAACAACAATGAGCAGTTCTTC
few | TRBD1 | TRBJ1-1 | TRBV5-4 | CASSEGQGRAEAFF | TGTGCCAGCAGCGAGGGACAGGGGAGGGCTGAAGCTTTCTTT
few | TRBD1 | TRBJ2-4 | TRBV6-1 | CASSEATGGKNIQYF | TGTGCCAGCAGTGAAGCGACAGGGGGCAAAAACATTCAGTACTTC
few | TRBD2 | TRBJ2-3 | TRBV24-1 | CATSDRLAGTDTQYF | TGTGCCACCAGTGATCGACTAGCGGGGACAGATACGCAGTATTTT
- | - | TRBJ1-5 | TRBV3-1 | CASSQDGNPQHF | TGTGCCAGCAGCCAAGACGGTAACCCCCAGCATTTT
- | TRBD2 | TRBJ2-3 | TRBV4-3 | CASSQGLAGGPDTQYF | TGCGCCAGCAGCCAGGGACTAGCGGGGGGTCCAGATACGCAGTATTTT
- | TRBD1 | TRBJ1-1 | TRBV6-5 | CASRSGTGTEAFF | TGTGCCAGCAGATCCGGGACAGGGACTGAAGCTTTCTTT
- | - | TRBJ2-7 | TRBV27 | CASSPLGASEQYF | TGTGCCAGCAGCCCCTTGGGGGCTAGCGAGCAGTACTTC
few | - | TRBJ2-1 | TRBV29-1 | CSADLGADNEQFF | TGCAGCGCCGACCTAGGGGCGGACAATGAGCAGTTCTTC
- | - | TRBJ2-2 | TRBV6-5 | CASSTPGTGELFF | TGTGCCAGCAGCACCCCCGGGACCGGGGAGCTGTTTTTT
- | TRBD1 | TRBJ2-2 | TRBV3-1 | CASSQGTGSGGELFF | TGTGCCAGCAGCCAAGGGACAGGGTCTGGTGGGGAGCTGTTTTTT
many | - | TRBJ2-1 | TRBV20-1 | CSARDWRNHNEQFF | TGCAGTGCTAGAGATTGGAGAAATCACAATGAGCAGTTCTTC
- | TRBD1 | TRBJ1-2 | TRBV9 | CASSALQGDGYTF | TGTGCCAGCAGCGCCTTACAGGGGGATGGCTACACCTTC
many | - | TRBJ1-1 | TRBV5-1 | CASSLYGTGAFF | TGCGCCAGCAGCTTGTATGGGACCGGAGCTTTCTTT
- | TRBD1 | TRBJ2-2 | TRBV7-9 | CASSSWDSGGFNTGELFF | TGTGCCAGCAGCTCATGGGACTCAGGGGGCTTTAACACCGGGGAGCTGTTTTTT
few | - | TRBJ1-1 | TRBV4-2 | CASSQEGSGKAFF | TGTGCCAGCAGCCAAGAGGGATCCGGAAAGGCTTTCTTT
- | - | TRBJ2-7 | TRBV5-1 | CASSRTRGAEQYF | TGCGCCAGCAGCCGAACTAGAGGGGCCGAGCAGTACTTC
many | - | TRBJ2-1 | TRBV7-9 | CASSLTPDGTAYNEQFF | TGTGCCAGCAGCTTAACCCCCGACGGGACTGCCTACAATGAGCAGTTCTTC
few | - | TRBJ2-1 | TRBV11-2 | CASSLGRAGWNEQFF | TGTGCCAGCAGCTTAGGGAGGGCCGGGTGGAATGAGCAGTTCTTC
- | TRBD1 | TRBJ2-1 | TRBV9 | CASSVSRDRLYNEQFF | TGTGCCAGCAGCGTTAGTCGGGACAGGTTGTACAATGAGCAGTTCTTC
few | - | TRBJ2-7 | TRBV7-2 | CASSLGGMKEQYF | TGTGCCAGCAGCTTGGGGGGCATGAAAGAGCAGTACTTC
- | - | TRBJ2-5 | TRBV7-3 | CASSRGTLGETQYF | TGTGCCAGCAGCCGTGGGACGCTGGGGGAGACCCAGTACTTC
once | TRBD1 | TRBJ2-7 | TRBV6-5 | CASSFRDRGPSLYEQYF | TGTGCCAGCAGTTTTCGGGACAGGGGTCCGTCTTTGTACGAGCAGTACTTC
- | - | TRBJ2-2 | TRBV27 | CASSFWTLANTGELFF | TGTGCCAGCAGTTTCTGGACCCTAGCGAACACCGGGGAGCTGTTTTTT
once | - | TRBJ2-3 | TRBV30 | CAWSRLQTSTDTQYF | TGTGCCTGGTCTAGACTGCAGACTAGCACAGATACGCAGTATTTT
few | - | TRBJ2-1 | TRBV5-1 | CASSLQQPNEQFF | TGCGCCAGCAGCTTGCAGCAGCCCAATGAGCAGTTCTTC
- | - | TRBJ2-1 | TRBV7-2 | CASSLSGRTADEQFF | TGTGCCAGCAGCTTAAGTGGCAGAACAGCGGATGAGCAGTTCTTC
- | TRBD2 | TRBJ2-1 | TRBV20-1 | CSGTDFRQPGLAINEQFF | TGCAGTGGCACAGACTTTAGGCAACCGGGACTAGCCATCAATGAGCAGTTCTTC
- | - | TRBJ1-1 | TRBV20-1 | CSARPRQMNTEAFF | TGCAGTGCTAGACCCAGACAGATGAACACTGAAGCTTTCTTT
- | - | TRBJ2-3 | TRBV4-1 | CASSHETSADTQYF | TGCGCCAGCAGCCACGAAACGTCAGCAGATACGCAGTATTTT
- | TRBD1 | TRBJ2-3 | TRBV10-3 | CAISGETGGRSTDTQYF | TGTGCCATCAGTGGCGAGACAGGGGGCAGAAGCACAGATACGCAGTATTTT
- | TRBD1 | TRBJ1-2 | TRBV7-9 | CASSGGQGDYGYTF | TGTGCCAGCAGCGGGGGACAGGGAGACTATGGCTACACCTTC
few | TRBD2 | TRBJ2-2 | TRBV4-3 | CASSQGTSGSTGELFF | TGCGCCAGCAGCCAAGGGACTAGCGGGAGTACCGGGGAGCTGTTTTTT
many | - | TRBJ2-1 | TRBV7-9 | CASSLDVSYNEQFF | TGTGCCAGCAGCTTAGACGTTTCCTACAATGAGCAGTTCTTC
- | - | TRBJ2-1 | TRBV11-2 | CASSLDGHNEQFF | TGTGCCAGCAGCTTAGACGGCCACAATGAGCAGTTCTTC
few | - | TRBJ2-3 | TRBV4-1 | CASSQGQADSDTQYF | TGCGCCAGCAGCCAAGGACAAGCCGACTCAGATACGCAGTATTTT
few | - | TRBJ2-3 | TRBV7-8 | CASSLVVRAGLDTQYF | TGTGCCAGCAGCTTGGTGGTTCGGGCAGGGCTAGATACGCAGTATTTT
few | - | TRBJ1-1 | TRBV7-9 | CASSSRGSEAFF | TGTGCCAGCAGTTCGCGGGGTTCTGAAGCTTTCTTT
- | TRBD2 | TRBJ2-3 | TRBV11-3 | CASSKRESTDTQYF | TGTGCCAGCAGTAAGCGGGAGTCCACAGATACGCAGTATTTT